This T cell receptor beta chain was found in a study of T-cell reconstitution after alpha-beta-depleted transplantation in children. The CDR3 consists of 15 residues. With 4 bases removed from V and 7 bases from J, the gap between germline ends came to 17 bases. Findings of the study overall: By about two months after transplant, alpha-beta T cells reportedly arose from several hundred graft clones that had expanded. In some patients, recipient T cells and intrathymic progenitors surviving conditioning explained high day-60 diversity. T-cell numbers and diversity one year post-transplant derived largely from freshly generated T cells.

A few counts support this clonotype. Its antigen is as yet unknown. Using unique molecular identifiers, the investigators prepared the TCRbeta library. TCRdb analysed the PCR reads with MiXCR anew, one entry per CDR3 protein. This sample carries about 130,000 distinct CDR3 sequences, more than 9.5% of them seen once, and the ten largest clones take about 25%. Here the sequenced sample was PBMCs, mostly from graft donor cells, taken 180 days after TCRalphabeta/CD19-depleted stem cell transplant. The chain combines TRBV12-3 or TRBV12-4 with TRBJ2-1; D might be TRBD1 or TRBD2, each matching 6 bases. The receptor was derived from a girl less than two years old who had a stem cell transplant for combined immunodeficiency, so the T cells may come from the graft donor. CDR3 protein: CASSSPLGGLNEQFF. For the CDR3, the DNA is TGTGCCAGCAGTTCCCCCTTAGGGGGGCTAAATGAGCAGTTCTTC.